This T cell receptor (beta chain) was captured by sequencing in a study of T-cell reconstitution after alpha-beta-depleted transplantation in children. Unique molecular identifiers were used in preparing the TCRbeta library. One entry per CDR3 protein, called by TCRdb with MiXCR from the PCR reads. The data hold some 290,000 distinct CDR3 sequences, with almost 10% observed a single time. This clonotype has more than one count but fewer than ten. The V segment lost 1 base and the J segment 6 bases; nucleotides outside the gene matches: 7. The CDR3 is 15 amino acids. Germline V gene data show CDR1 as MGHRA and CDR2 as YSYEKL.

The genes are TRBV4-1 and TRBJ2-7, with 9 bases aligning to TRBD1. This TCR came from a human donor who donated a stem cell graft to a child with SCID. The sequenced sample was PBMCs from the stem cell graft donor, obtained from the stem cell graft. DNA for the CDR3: TGCGCCAGCAGCCAAGCAGGGGACAGGGCGATCGAGCAGTACTTC. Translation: CASSQAGDRAIEQYF.